Listed below are T cell receptor beta chains from one sample, sequenced in a study of T cells in Graves' hyperthyroidism and ophthalmopathy. TCRdb reprocessed the multiplex PCR reads with MiXCR, giving one entry per CDR3 protein. This sample has about 480,000 distinct CDR3 sequences; approximately 14% occur once, and the top ten carry around 17%. Sequencing used blood. The receptors stem from a woman under 30 with Graves' hyperthyroidism. CDR3s include the opening cysteine and the closing phenylalanine or tryptophan. A D gene is named only where the DNA matches it firmly. Size tells how often a clone was seen (once, few, many) or the class of an expanded clone, and some rows leave it out.

CDR3 DNA: TGTGCCAGCAGCCGACTTGAGGGGGAAAGCACCTTC; CDR3 protein: CASSRLEGESTF; V gene: TRBV7-9; clone size: many; D gene: -; J gene: TRBJ1-2
CDR3 DNA: TGCAGTGCTAGTCTCGTGCAGTTCTTC; CDR3 protein: CSASLVQFF; V gene: TRBV20-1; clone size: -; D gene: -; J gene: TRBJ2-1
CDR3 DNA: -; CDR3 protein: CASSHQPGQIPGSCFF; V gene: TRBV6-2/TRBV6-3; clone size: -; D gene: -; J gene: TRBJ2-2
CDR3 DNA: TGTGCCAGTAGTTCCAGGACGGATTTGGGCTATGGCTACACCTTC; CDR3 protein: CASSSRTDLGYGYTF; V gene: TRBV19; clone size: few; D gene: -; J gene: TRBJ1-2
CDR3 DNA: TGTGCCAGCAGCCCCTCACGAGGCACTGAAGCTTTCTTT; CDR3 protein: CASSPSRGTEAFF; V gene: TRBV3-1; clone size: -; D gene: -; J gene: TRBJ1-1
CDR3 DNA: TGTGCCAGCAGCTACCGGACTGAAAATACGCAGTATTTT; CDR3 protein: CASSYRTENTQYF; V gene: TRBV7-9; clone size: many; D gene: -; J gene: TRBJ2-3
CDR3 DNA: TGTGCCAGCAGTTATTGGGCTAATTACAATGAGCAGTTCTTC; CDR3 protein: CASSYWANYNEQFF; V gene: TRBV6-9; clone size: -; D gene: -; J gene: TRBJ2-1
CDR3 DNA: TGTGCCAGCAGCGGGGCAACGCGGGATACGCAGTATTTT; CDR3 protein: CASSGATRDTQYF; V gene: TRBV5-8; clone size: few; D gene: -; J gene: TRBJ2-3
CDR3 DNA: TGCGCCAGCAGAGGGGGGGCAGGGGACACCGGGGAGCTGTTTTTT; CDR3 protein: CASRGGAGDTGELFF; V gene: TRBV5-1; clone size: -; D gene: -; J gene: TRBJ2-2
CDR3 DNA: TGTGCCAGCAGCCGATCGGAGACCGGGGAGCTGTTTTTT; CDR3 protein: CASSRSETGELFF; V gene: TRBV3-1; clone size: few; D gene: -; J gene: TRBJ2-2
CDR3 DNA: TGTGCCAGCAGCTTTGAGACTAGGGTGGAGACCCAGTACTTC; CDR3 protein: CASSFETRVETQYF; V gene: TRBV7-8; clone size: many; D gene: -; J gene: TRBJ2-5
CDR3 DNA: TGTGCCAGCAGCTTAGGAGGCTTCTACAATGAGCAGTTCTTC; CDR3 protein: CASSLGGFYNEQFF; V gene: TRBV7-8; clone size: many; D gene: -; J gene: TRBJ2-1
CDR3 DNA: TGTGCCAGCAGTGTAGGCAGGAGCACAGATACGCAGTATTTT; CDR3 protein: CASSVGRSTDTQYF; V gene: TRBV2; clone size: -; D gene: -; J gene: TRBJ2-3
CDR3 DNA: TGCGCCAGCAGCTTGGCCTTATCAGGGAAGAACACTGAAGCTTTCTTT; CDR3 protein: CASSLALSGKNTEAFF; V gene: TRBV5-1; clone size: many; D gene: -; J gene: TRBJ1-1
CDR3 DNA: TGTGCCAGCGACAGCCGCAATCAGCCCCAGCATTTT; CDR3 protein: CASDSRNQPQHF; V gene: TRBV12-3/TRBV12-4; clone size: many; D gene: -; J gene: TRBJ1-5
CDR3 DNA: TGTGCCAGCAGTTATTCTGACAGGGGAGGTGAGCAGTTCTTC; CDR3 protein: CASSYSDRGGEQFF; V gene: TRBV6-1; clone size: many; D gene: TRBD1; J gene: TRBJ2-1
CDR3 DNA: TGTGCCAGCAGCAAGCCTCTGGGGGGGGAGACCCAGTACTTC; CDR3 protein: CASSKPLGGETQYF; V gene: TRBV11-2; clone size: many; D gene: TRBD2; J gene: TRBJ2-5
CDR3 DNA: TGTGCCAGCAGCTTAACGGCCAGCAATGAGCAGTTCTTC; CDR3 protein: CASSLTASNEQFF; V gene: TRBV7-3; clone size: many; D gene: -; J gene: TRBJ2-1
CDR3 DNA: TGTGCCAGCAGCACGACTGATCCTATCTTCCAAAACATTCAGTACTTC; CDR3 protein: CASSTTDPIFQNIQYF; V gene: TRBV7-8; clone size: many; D gene: -; J gene: TRBJ2-4
CDR3 DNA: TGTGCCAGCGGAGGACTAGCGGGAGGGGACGACACCGGGGAGCTGTTTTTT; CDR3 protein: CASGGLAGGDDTGELFF; V gene: TRBV2; clone size: -; D gene: TRBD2; J gene: TRBJ2-2
CDR3 DNA: TGTGCCAGCAGTTTCGGACTAGCGGGAGAAAAGGTAGCCAAAAACATTCAGTACTTC; CDR3 protein: CASSFGLAGEKVAKNIQYF; V gene: TRBV6-9; clone size: -; D gene: TRBD2; J gene: TRBJ2-4
CDR3 DNA: TGTGCCAGCAGCCATAGCGGGATCTCCTACAATGAGCAGTTCTTC; CDR3 protein: CASSHSGISYNEQFF; V gene: TRBV11-3; clone size: -; D gene: TRBD2; J gene: TRBJ2-1
CDR3 DNA: TGTGCCAGTAGTAGACGTACCTGGGACAGACAAAACACCGGGGAGCTGTTTTTT; CDR3 protein: CASSRRTWDRQNTGELFF; V gene: TRBV19; clone size: many; D gene: TRBD1; J gene: TRBJ2-2
CDR3 DNA: TGTGCCAGCAGGCGCATCGGGAGTGGGCCGGGAGAGACCCAGTACTTC; CDR3 protein: CASRRIGSGPGETQYF; V gene: TRBV2; clone size: many; D gene: -; J gene: TRBJ2-5
CDR3 DNA: TGTGCCAGCAGCCGGGACAGTGGTGGCTACACCTTC; CDR3 protein: CASSRDSGGYTF; V gene: TRBV6-1; clone size: many; D gene: TRBD1; J gene: TRBJ1-2
CDR3 DNA: TGTGCCTCCAGCCAGGAGAATTGGTCCTACGAGCAGTACTTC; CDR3 protein: CASSQENWSYEQYF; V gene: TRBV12-3/TRBV12-4; clone size: many; D gene: -; J gene: TRBJ2-7
CDR3 DNA: TGTGCCAGCAGCTCGGATAGCGGGAGGGCCGCCGAGACCCAGTACTTC; CDR3 protein: CASSSDSGRAAETQYF; V gene: TRBV5-4; clone size: few; D gene: TRBD2; J gene: TRBJ2-5
CDR3 DNA: TGTGCCAGCTCACAACCGAGCTCCTACGAGCAGTACTTC; CDR3 protein: CASSQPSSYEQYF; V gene: TRBV18; clone size: many; D gene: -; J gene: TRBJ2-7
CDR3 DNA: TGTGCCAGCAGTTTAGGAGTTGGGTCAGGAGCACAAAAGACCCAGTACTTC; CDR3 protein: CASSLGVGSGAQKTQYF; V gene: TRBV12-3/TRBV12-4; clone size: -; D gene: -; J gene: TRBJ2-5
CDR3 DNA: TGTGCCAGCAGTTACTCGAAGGGGGCGAGGCAGCCCCAGCATTTT; CDR3 protein: CASSYSKGARQPQHF; V gene: TRBV6-5; clone size: -; D gene: TRBD1; J gene: TRBJ1-5
CDR3 DNA: TGTGCCAGTACCCGGGGGGCGGGACGGGGAAACATTCAGTACTTC; CDR3 protein: CASTRGAGRGNIQYF; V gene: TRBV19; clone size: few; D gene: -; J gene: TRBJ2-4
CDR3 DNA: TGTGCCAGCAGAGACACGACAGGGGGACGTGGCTACACCTTC; CDR3 protein: CASRDTTGGRGYTF; V gene: TRBV9; clone size: few; D gene: TRBD1; J gene: TRBJ1-2
CDR3 DNA: TGTGCCAGCAGCTTGGACATGGCCGGGGACACCATATATTTT; CDR3 protein: CASSLDMAGDTIYF; V gene: TRBV7-9; clone size: -; D gene: -; J gene: TRBJ1-3
CDR3 DNA: TGCGCCAGCAGCTACCGGACAGCCTATGGCTACACCTTC; CDR3 protein: CASSYRTAYGYTF; V gene: TRBV5-1; clone size: many; D gene: -; J gene: TRBJ1-2
CDR3 DNA: TGTGCCACCCTCGGACTAGCGGGATGGCGGAGAGATACGCAGTATTTT; CDR3 protein: CATLGLAGWRRDTQYF; V gene: TRBV2; clone size: many; D gene: TRBD2; J gene: TRBJ2-3
CDR3 DNA: TGTGCCAGCAGCTCCACCTCGGGGATCTCCTACGAGCAGTACTTC; CDR3 protein: CASSSTSGISYEQYF; V gene: TRBV28; clone size: -; D gene: -; J gene: TRBJ2-7
CDR3 DNA: TGTGCCTGGAGTACCTTGGGCGTTTTCGAAAAACTGTTTTTT; CDR3 protein: CAWSTLGVFEKLFF; V gene: TRBV30; clone size: many; D gene: -; J gene: TRBJ1-4